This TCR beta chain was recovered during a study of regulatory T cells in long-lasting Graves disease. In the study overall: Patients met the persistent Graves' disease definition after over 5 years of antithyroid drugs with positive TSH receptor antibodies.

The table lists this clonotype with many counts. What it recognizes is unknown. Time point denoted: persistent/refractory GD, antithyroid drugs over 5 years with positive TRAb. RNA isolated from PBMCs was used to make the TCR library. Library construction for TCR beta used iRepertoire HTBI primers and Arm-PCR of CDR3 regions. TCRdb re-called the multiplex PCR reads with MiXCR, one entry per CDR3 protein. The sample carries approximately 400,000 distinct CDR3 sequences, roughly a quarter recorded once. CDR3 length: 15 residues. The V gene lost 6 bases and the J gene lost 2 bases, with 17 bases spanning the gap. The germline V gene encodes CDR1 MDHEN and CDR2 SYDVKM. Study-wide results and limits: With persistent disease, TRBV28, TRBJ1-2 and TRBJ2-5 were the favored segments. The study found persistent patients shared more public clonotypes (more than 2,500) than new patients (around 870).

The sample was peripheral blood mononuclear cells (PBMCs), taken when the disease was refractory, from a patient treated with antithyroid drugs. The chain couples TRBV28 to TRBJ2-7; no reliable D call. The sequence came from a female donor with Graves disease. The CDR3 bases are TGTGCCAGCAGCCCTCTGGCAGGTCGGCCCTACGAGCAGTACTTC. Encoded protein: CASSPLAGRPYEQYF.